Listed below are T cell receptor beta chains from one sample, sequenced in a study of control samples from healthy donors and cancer patients. Only in-frame clones appear in the TCRdb table, and some are missing; sequencing was by immunoSEQ multiplex PCR. The data show under 200,000 clones, roughly 91% seen once. The sequenced material came from blood. The origin of the receptors is a young woman in good health. The CDR3 runs from the conserved cysteine through the conserved F or W. A D gene is named only where the DNA matches it firmly. Some rows have no size entry. The others give once, few or many, or a class for an expanded clone.

TRBJ1-2,NA,TRBV29-1,NA,TGCAGCGTTGAGGGAGACTATGGCTACACCTTC,CSVEGDYGYTF
TRBJ2-2,NA,TRBV4-1,NA,TGCGCCAGCAGCCAAGATACTAGAATCACCGGGGAGCTGTTTTTT,CASSQDTRITGELFF
TRBJ2-3,NA,TRBV4-3,TRBD2,TGCGCCAGCGGACTAGCGGGAGCAGATACGCAGTATTTT,CASGLAGADTQYF
TRBJ1-3,once,TRBV9,NA,TGTGCCAGCAGCCCACACAGGGCCCCGAACTCTGGAAACACCATATATTTT,CASSPHRAPNSGNTIYF
TRBJ1-4,NA,TRBV24-1,NA,TGTGCCACCACAGGGAGCGTAGAAAAACTGTTTTTT,CATTGSVEKLFF
TRBJ2-6,NA,TRBV7-9,TRBD2,TGTGCCAGCAGCTTAGGCTCTAGCGGAGGTCTGGGGGCCAACGTCCTGACTTTC,CASSLGSSGGLGANVLTF
TRBJ2-1,NA,TRBV6-5,TRBD1,TGTGCCACTCGGGACAGGGGGCGCAATGAGCAGTTCTTC,CATRDRGRNEQFF
TRBJ1-5,once,TRBV5-1,NA,TGCGCCAGCAGCTTGAGGGGGGGCAATCAGCCCCAGCATTTT,CASSLRGGNQPQHF
TRBJ1-2,NA,TRBV5-1,NA,TGCGCCAGCAGCTTGGATAGGAGGCCGCGCTATGGCTACACCTTC,CASSLDRRPRYGYTF
TRBJ2-7,NA,TRBV7-2,TRBD2,TGTGCCAGCAGCTTTAGCGGGCCCCCCTCCTACGAGCAGTACTTC,CASSFSGPPSYEQYF
TRBJ1-6,NA,TRBV6-2/TRBV6-3,NA,TGTGCCAGCAGTTACCTAGGGAGCTCCTATAATTCACCCCTCCACTTT,CASSYLGSSYNSPLHF
TRBJ2-1,NA,TRBV6-2/TRBV6-3,NA,TGTGCCAGCAGTTACCGACAAAGCTCCTACAATGAGCAGTTCTTC,CASSYRQSSYNEQFF
TRBJ2-5,NA,TRBV5-1,NA,TGCGCCAGCAGCTTGCAGGGCGGCCAAGAGACCCAGTACTTC,CASSLQGGQETQYF
TRBJ2-5,NA,TRBV28,NA,TGTGCCAGCACCGGAGCCAACCAAGAGACCCAGTACTTC,CASTGANQETQYF
TRBJ1-2,NA,TRBV5-1,NA,TGCGCCAGCAGCTTGCTAGGGGATGGCTACACCTTC,CASSLLGDGYTF
TRBJ2-2,NA,TRBV2,NA,TGTGCCAGCAGTGGACAGAGTAACACCGGGGAGCTGTTTTTT,CASSGQSNTGELFF
TRBJ1-3,few,TRBV3-1/TRBV3-2,NA,TGTGCCAGCAGCCAAGAGGCTCGGAGCTCTGGAAACACCATATATTTT,CASSQEARSSGNTIYF
TRBJ2-5,NA,TRBV14,NA,TGTGCCAGCAGCCAAGATGTGGGGGCTGGGGAGACCCAGTACTTC,CASSQDVGAGETQYF
TRBJ1-1,NA,TRBV9,NA,TGTGCCAGCAGCTCGGGACAACCGAACACTGAAGCTTTCTTT,CASSSGQPNTEAFF
TRBJ2-1,NA,TRBV4-1,NA,TGCGCCAGCAGCCAAGCCATTGAGCAGTTCTTC,CASSQAIEQFF
TRBJ1-1,NA,TRBV5-6,NA,TGTGCCAGCAGCTTGCTGACAGGCCTGAACACTGAAGCTTTCTTT,CASSLLTGLNTEAFF
TRBJ2-7,NA,TRBV28,NA,TGTGCCAGCAGTTTCAGCTCCTACGAGCAGTACTTC,CASSFSSYEQYF
TRBJ2-1,NA,TRBV29-1,NA,TGCAGCGTTGCCAGCGACTCCTACAATGAGCAGTTCTTC,CSVASDSYNEQFF
TRBJ1-2,NA,TRBV5-5,NA,TGTGCCAGCAGCAGCGACAGTCGAGGCCACACCTTC,CASSSDSRGHTF
TRBJ2-5,NA,TRBV4-3,TRBD1,TGCGCCAGCAGCCAAGGTGGACAGGGCAGGGGGCAAGAGACCCAGTACTTC,CASSQGGQGRGQETQYF
TRBJ2-2,NA,TRBV5-1,TRBD1,TGCGCCAGCAGCCGCGGACAGGGGGCCGGGGAGCTGTTTTTT,CASSRGQGAGELFF
TRBJ1-6,NA,TRBV7-8,TRBD1,TGTGCCAGCAGCTTGGACAGGGTGAATTCACCCCTCCACTTT,CASSLDRVNSPLHF
TRBJ2-1,NA,TRBV18,TRBD1,TGTGCCAGCTCACGGGCGAGACAGGGGGGTACTAGCGCGGCCTACAATGAGCAGTTCTTC,CASSRARQGGTSAAYNEQFF